This T cell receptor (beta chain) appears in the sequencing data of a study of T cell responses to AZD1222 COVID-19 vaccine (dated by TCRdb to the early 2020s). About the investigation overall: A total of 233 trial participants underwent TCR sequencing, of whom some 210 received two doses of AZD1222 and around 26 received two doses of the MenACWY control vaccine. Trial participants were enrolled by age into 18-55, 56-69 and 70-plus year subgroups, with approximately 150, 28 and 58 TCR-sequenced participants respectively.

General study outcomes and caveats: Because no samples from the day 14 peak response were available, repertoires could be characterized only after the peak T cell response. The whole spike protein was spanned by vaccine-associated CD4 TCRs, and dominant responses were seen in regions 160-218 and 743-854. The 56-69-year group was small, and its depth increase did not reach significance, likely because of low power. After two AZD1222 doses, both the breadth and the depth of spike-specific TCRs were significantly higher than at day 0 and than in MenACWY recipients. Most participants were white British and females outnumbered males, and the authors suggested that clonal diversity may have been underestimated. Epitopes outside the regions mutated in the B.1.351 and B.1.1.7 variants were reportedly recognized by nearly half of the unique spike-specific TCRs. Only five or six AZD1222 recipients were SARS-CoV-2 seropositive at baseline, limiting conclusions about previously exposed vaccinees.

What the time point label conveys for this sample: about 28 days (+/-7) after the second vaccine dose. AZD1222 recipients given second doses at about 4 weeks or at about 12 weeks were pooled, since spike-specific TCR depth and breadth were not found to differ between the two schedules. The vaccinee samples were drawn from two UK trials, COV001 and COV002, one of which was a single-blind randomized controlled phase 2/3 trial testing AZD1222 (ChAdOx1 nCoV-19) in healthy adults. Trial participant PBMC samples were collected at day 0 and day 28 after the second dose for TCRbeta chain sequencing. Relative to germline, V is missing 5 bases and J is missing 2 bases, with 6 bases of the junction outside any gene match. The CDR3 spans 17 residues, from the cysteine through the phenylalanine. The DNA shown is the 51-base CDR3, in frame from base 1. Sequences MNHEY (CDR1) and SMNVEV (CDR2) are obtained from the germline V gene (reference sequence).

About this clone itself: The antigen it recognizes is unknown. No base quality values were provided; no much bigger clone lies one nucleotide off.

The CDR3 regions of human TCRbeta chains were subjected to immunosequencing. Per the source publication's procedure: Repertoire TCRs were checked for matches against a reference library of SARS-CoV-2-specific TCRs that had been generated using the MIRA antigen-specificity platform. Breadth was defined as the fraction of unique TCRs that were SARS-CoV-2-associated, and depth was defined as the fraction of total T cells that were SARS-CoV-2-associated. Using the MIRA data, each spike-specific TCR was assigned both to the spike region to which the TCR was reactive and to a CD4 or CD8 class. Log10-transformed breadth and depth values were compared by one-way ANOVA with Sidak's multiple comparisons tests. Entries here come from immuneACCESS through TCRdb and include only in-frame sequences with V and J called. Some clones fail to appear in such tables; in the studies checked, an unresolved V gene covers under half of the shortfall, and the cause of the remainder is unknown. V and J calls and clone size come straight from that table; D and trimming were deduced from the DNA. This sample lists 120,000 or so clones; 88% were detected once. The ten largest clones represent about 4% of the sample.

This specimen was peripheral blood, taken 28 days after the second AZD1222 dose. This TCR derives from an adult who received the AZD1222 COVID-19 vaccine. The chain uses TRBV27 and TRBJ2-1, and 13 junction bases match TRBD2. CDR3 reads: CASSLGLAGETYNEQFF. The DNA is TGTGCCAGCAGTCTAGGACTAGCGGGAGAAACCTACAATGAGCAGTTCTTC.